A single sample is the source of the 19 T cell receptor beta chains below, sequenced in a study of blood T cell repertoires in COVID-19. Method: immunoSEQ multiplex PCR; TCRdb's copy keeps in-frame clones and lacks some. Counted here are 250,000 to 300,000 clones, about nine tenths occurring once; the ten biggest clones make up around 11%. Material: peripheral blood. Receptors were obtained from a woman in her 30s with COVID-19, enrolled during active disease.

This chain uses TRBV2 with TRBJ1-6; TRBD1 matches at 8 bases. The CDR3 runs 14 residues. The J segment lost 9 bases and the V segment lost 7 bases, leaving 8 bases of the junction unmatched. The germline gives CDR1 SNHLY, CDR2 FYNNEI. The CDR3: CASTSDRGPSPLHF. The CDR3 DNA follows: TGTGCCAGCACCTCTGACAGGGGACCTTCACCCCTCCACTTT.

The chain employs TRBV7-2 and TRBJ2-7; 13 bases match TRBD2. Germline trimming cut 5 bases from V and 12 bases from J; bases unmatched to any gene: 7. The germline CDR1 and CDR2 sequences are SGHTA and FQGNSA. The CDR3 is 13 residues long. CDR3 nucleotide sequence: TGTGCCAGCAGCCTAAGGACTAGCGGGAGAGGGTACTTC. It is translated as CASSLRTSGRGYF.

This chain's CDR3 is CASSPSGGRSKNIQYF. Here the CDR3 DNA reads TGTGCCAGCAGCCCATCAGGGGGCAGGTCCAAAAACATTCAGTACTTC. The chain uses TRBV3-1 (or the pseudogene TRBV3-2) and TRBJ2-4; 8 bases map to TRBD1. J was trimmed by 2 bases and V by 4 bases; bases with no gene match: 7. The CDR3 totals 16 residues. CDR1 and CDR2 (germline): LGHDT, YNNKEL (reference sequence).

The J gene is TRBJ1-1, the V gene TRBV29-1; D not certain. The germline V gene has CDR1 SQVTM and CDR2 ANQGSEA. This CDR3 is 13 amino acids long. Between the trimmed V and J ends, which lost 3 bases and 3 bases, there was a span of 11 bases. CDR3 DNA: TGCAGCGTTGATCCCGGGAGGGACACTGAAGCTTTCTTT. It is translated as CSVDPGRDTEAFF.

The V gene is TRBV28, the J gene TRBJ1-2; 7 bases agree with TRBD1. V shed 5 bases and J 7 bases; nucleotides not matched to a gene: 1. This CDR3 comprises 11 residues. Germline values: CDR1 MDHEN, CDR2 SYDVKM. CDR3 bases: TGTGCCAGCAGTGACAGGGTTGGCTACACCTTC. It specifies CASSDRVGYTF.

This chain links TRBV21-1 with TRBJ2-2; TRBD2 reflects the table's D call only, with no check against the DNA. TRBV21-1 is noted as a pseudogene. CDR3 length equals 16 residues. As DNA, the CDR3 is TGTGCCAGCAGCAAAGGGGGACTAGCGGACACCGGGGAGCTGTTTTTT. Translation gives CASSKGGLADTGELFF.

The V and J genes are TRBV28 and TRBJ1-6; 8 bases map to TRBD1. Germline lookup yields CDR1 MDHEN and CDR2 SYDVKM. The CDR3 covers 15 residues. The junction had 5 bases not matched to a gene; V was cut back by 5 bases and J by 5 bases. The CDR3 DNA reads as TGTGCCAGCAGTCCCCGGGACAGGAATAATTCACCCCTCCACTTT. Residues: CASSPRDRNNSPLHF.

The CDR3 protein is CASSLARGEQFF. The CDR3 nucleotides are TGTGCCAGCAGCTTGGCTCGCGGTGAGCAGTTCTTC. The J gene is TRBJ2-1, the V gene TRBV5-4, with D unresolved. Per the germline V gene, CDR1 is SGHNT and CDR2 is YYREEE (reference sequence). V was pared by 0 bases and J by 9 bases, with 7 bases between. CDR3 size: 12 residues.

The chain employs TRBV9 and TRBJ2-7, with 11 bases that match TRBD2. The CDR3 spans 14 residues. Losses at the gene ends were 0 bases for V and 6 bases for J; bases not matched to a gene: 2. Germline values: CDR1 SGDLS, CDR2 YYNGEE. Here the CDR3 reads CASSVGLAGTEQYF. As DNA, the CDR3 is TGTGCCAGCAGCGTAGGACTAGCGGGAACCGAGCAGTACTTC.

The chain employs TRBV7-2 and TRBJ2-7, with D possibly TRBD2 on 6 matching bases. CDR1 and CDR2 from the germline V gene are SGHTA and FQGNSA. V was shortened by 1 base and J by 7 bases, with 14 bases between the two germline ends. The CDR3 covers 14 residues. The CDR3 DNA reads TGTGCCAGCAGCTTAGGGGGCGGGATGATTGAGCAGTACTTC. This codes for CASSLGGGMIEQYF.

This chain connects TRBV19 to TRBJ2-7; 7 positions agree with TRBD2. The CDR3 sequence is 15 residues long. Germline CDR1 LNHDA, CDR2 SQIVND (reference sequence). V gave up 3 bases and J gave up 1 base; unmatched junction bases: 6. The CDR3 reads CASSMAGAMSYEQYF. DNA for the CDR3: TGTGCCAGTAGTATGGCGGGAGCGATGTCCTACGAGCAGTACTTC.

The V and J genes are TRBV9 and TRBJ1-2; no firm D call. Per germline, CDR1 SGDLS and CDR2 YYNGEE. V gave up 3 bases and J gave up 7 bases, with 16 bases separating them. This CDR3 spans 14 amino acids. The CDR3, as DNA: TGTGCCAGCAGCGCTCCCCGGGGAGCGGGTGGCTACACCTTC. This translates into CASSAPRGAGGYTF.

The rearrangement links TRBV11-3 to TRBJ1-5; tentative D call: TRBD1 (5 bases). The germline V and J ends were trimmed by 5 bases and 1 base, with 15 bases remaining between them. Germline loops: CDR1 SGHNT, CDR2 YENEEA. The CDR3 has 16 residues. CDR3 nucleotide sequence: TGTGCCAGCAGCACTGCCGGTAGGGGCAGCAATCAGCCCCAGCATTTT. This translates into CASSTAGRGSNQPQHF.

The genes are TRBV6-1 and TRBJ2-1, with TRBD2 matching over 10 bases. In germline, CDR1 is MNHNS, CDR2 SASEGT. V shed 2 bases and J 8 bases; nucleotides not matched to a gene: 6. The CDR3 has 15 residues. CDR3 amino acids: CASSERLAGVHEQFF. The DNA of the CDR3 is TGTGCCAGCAGTGAAAGGCTAGCGGGAGTTCATGAGCAGTTCTTC.

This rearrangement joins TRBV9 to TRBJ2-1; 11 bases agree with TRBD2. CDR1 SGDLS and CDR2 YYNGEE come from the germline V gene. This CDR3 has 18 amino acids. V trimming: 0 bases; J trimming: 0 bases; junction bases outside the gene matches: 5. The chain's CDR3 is CASSVEGTSGYSYNEQFF. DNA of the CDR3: TGTGCCAGCAGCGTAGAGGGGACTAGCGGCTACTCCTACAATGAGCAGTTCTTC.

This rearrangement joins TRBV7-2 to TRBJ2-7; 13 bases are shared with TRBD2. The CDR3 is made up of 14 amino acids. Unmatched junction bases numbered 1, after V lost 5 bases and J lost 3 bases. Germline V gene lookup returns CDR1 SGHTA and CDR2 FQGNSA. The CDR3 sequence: CASSRTSGSYEQYF. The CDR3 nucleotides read TGTGCCAGCAGCAGGACTAGCGGGAGCTACGAGCAGTACTTC.

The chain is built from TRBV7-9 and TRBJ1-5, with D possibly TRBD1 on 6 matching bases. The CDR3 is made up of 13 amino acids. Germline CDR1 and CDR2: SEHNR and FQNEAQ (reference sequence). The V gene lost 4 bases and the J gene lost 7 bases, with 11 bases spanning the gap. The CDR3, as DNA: TGTGCCAGCAGCTCCCAGAGGGGGCAGCCCCAGCATTTT. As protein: CASSSQRGQPQHF. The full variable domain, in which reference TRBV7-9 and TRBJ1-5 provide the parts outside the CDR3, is DTGVSQNPRHKITKRGQNVTFRCDPISEHNRLYWYRQTLGQGPEFLTYFQNEAQLEKSRLLSDRFSAERPKGSFSTLEIQRTEQGDSAMYLCASSSQRGQPQHFGDGTRLSIL.

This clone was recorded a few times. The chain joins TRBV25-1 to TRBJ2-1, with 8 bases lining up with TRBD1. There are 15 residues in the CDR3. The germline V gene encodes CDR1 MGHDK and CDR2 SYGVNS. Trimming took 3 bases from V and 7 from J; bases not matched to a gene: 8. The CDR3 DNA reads TGTGCCAGCAGTGAGGCCGGGACAGGTACGAATGAGCAGTTCTTC. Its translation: CASSEAGTGTNEQFF.

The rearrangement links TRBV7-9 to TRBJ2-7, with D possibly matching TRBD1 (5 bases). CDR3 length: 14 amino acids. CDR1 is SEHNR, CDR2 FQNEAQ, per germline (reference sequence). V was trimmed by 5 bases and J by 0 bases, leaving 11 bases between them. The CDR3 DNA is TGTGCCAGCAGCCCAAGGGGTAGCTCCTACGAGCAGTACTTC. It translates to CASSPRGSSYEQYF.